The present entry profiles one T cell receptor beta chain with its context. The antigen remains unidentified. Time point meaning: blood at routine non-recurrence follow-up after resection. Tumor, nontumor lung or frozen PBMC supplied whole RNA that was sequenced unsorted. This specimen comes from a study of spatial heterogeneity in lung cancer. About the study: The donor group consisted of roughly 70 patients who had untreated, early-stage non-small cell lung cancer. PBMC samples from follow-up, where available, were sequenced a median of roughly two years after resection.

From the 5' RACE reads, TCRdb called clonotypes with MiXCR, one entry per CDR3 protein. In the table there are about 43,000 distinct CDR3 sequences, 20% to 25% of which are singletons. The study's findings and limits: The study found ubiquitous expanded tumor TCRs in blood more at resection than follow-up.

The CDR3 loop spans 13 amino acids. Germline V gene data show CDR1 as DFQATT and CDR2 as SNEGSKA (reference sequence). Trimming pared 3 bases from V and 6 bases from J, leaving 14 bases between. This sequence was found in a female donor with early-stage non-small cell lung cancer. The material was PBMCs, obtained at follow-up. The chain couples TRBV20-1 to TRBJ1-1; D call uncertain. DNA for the CDR3: TGCAGTGCTAGGGAGGAGAAGGCCTCTGAAGCTTTCTTT. This translates into CSAREEKASEAFF.